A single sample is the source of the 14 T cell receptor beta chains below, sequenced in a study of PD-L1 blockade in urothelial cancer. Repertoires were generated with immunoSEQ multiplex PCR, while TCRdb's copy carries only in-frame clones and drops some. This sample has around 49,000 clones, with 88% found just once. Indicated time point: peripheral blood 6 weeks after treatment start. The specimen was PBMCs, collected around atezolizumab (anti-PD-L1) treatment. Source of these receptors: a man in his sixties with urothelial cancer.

The DNA of the CDR3 is TGCGCCAGCAGCCTGATGGACCGAGGGTATCAGCCCCAGCATTTT. Translating it yields CASSLMDRGYQPQHF. This chain connects TRBV4-1 to TRBJ1-5; no clear D. The CDR3 is 15 residues long. Germline CDR1 and CDR2: MGHRA and YSYEKL. Trimming shortened V by 4 bases and J by 5 bases, and 15 bases separated the two germline ends.

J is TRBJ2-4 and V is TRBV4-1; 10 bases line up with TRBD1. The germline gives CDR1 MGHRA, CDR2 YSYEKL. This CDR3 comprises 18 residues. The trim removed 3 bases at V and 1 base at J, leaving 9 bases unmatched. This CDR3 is CASSQGPGQGFAKNIQYF. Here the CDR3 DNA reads TGCGCCAGCAGCCAGGGGCCGGGACAGGGGTTCGCCAAAAACATTCAGTACTTC.

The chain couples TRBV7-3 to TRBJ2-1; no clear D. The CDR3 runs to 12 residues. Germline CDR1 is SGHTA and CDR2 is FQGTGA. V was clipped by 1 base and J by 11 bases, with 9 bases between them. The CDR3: CASSLNQEKQFF. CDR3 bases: TGTGCCAGCAGCTTAAACCAGGAAAAGCAGTTCTTC. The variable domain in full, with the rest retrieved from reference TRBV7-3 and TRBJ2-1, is GAGVSQTPSNKVTEKGKYVELRCDPISGHTALYWYRQSLGQGPEFLIYFQGTGAADDSGLPNDRFFAVRPEGSVSTLKIQRTERGDSAVYLCASSLNQEKQFFGPGTRLTVL.

The chain's CDR3 is CASSLNGGGNEKLFF. DNA for the CDR3: TGTGCCAGCAGCTTAAATGGGGGGGGAAATGAAAAACTGTTTTTT. The chain carries TRBV7-6 and TRBJ1-4; TRBD1 is a possible D gene (5 bases). Trimming took 2 bases from V and 5 from J, leaving 12 bases between them. In germline, CDR1 is SGHVS, CDR2 FNYEAQ. CDR3 size: 15 residues.

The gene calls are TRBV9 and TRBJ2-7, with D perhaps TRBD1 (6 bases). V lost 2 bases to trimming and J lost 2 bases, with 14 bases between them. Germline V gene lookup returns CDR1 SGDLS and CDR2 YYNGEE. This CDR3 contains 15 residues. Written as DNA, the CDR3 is TGTGCCAGCAGCGTTAGCGACGACAGGACCTACGAGCAGTACTTC. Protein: CASSVSDDRTYEQYF.

In nucleotides, the CDR3 is TGCGCCAGCAGCTTCGACAGGGCCATTCAGTTCTTC. It encodes CASSFDRAIQFF. The V and J genes are TRBV5-1 and TRBJ2-1; TRBD1 aligns across 7 bases. Germline CDR1 is SGHRS and CDR2 is YFSETQ. The CDR3 is 12 residues long. The V and J ends lost 2 bases and 13 bases, in that order; junction bases with no gene match: 6. Based on the CDR3 plus reference TRBV5-1 and TRBJ2-1, the full variable domain is KAGVTQTPRYLIKTRGQQVTLSCSPISGHRSVSWYQQTPGQGLQFLFEYFSETQRNKGNFPGRFSGRQFSNSRSEMNVSTLELGDSALYLCASSFDRAIQFFGPGTRLTVL.

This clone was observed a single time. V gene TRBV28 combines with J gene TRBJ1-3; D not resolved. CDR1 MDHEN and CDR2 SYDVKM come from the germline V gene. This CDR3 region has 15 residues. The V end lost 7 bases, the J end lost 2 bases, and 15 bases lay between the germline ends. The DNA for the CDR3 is TGTGCCAGCACCCGGTTTCCCCGCACTGGAAACACCATATATTTT. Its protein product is CASTRFPRTGNTIYF.

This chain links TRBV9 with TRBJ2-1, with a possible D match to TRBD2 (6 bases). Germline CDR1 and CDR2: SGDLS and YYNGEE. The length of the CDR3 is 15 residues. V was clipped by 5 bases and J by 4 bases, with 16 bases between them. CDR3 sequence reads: CASSAAMGLYNEQFF. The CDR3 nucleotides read TGTGCCAGCAGTGCGGCGATGGGACTGTACAATGAGCAGTTCTTC.

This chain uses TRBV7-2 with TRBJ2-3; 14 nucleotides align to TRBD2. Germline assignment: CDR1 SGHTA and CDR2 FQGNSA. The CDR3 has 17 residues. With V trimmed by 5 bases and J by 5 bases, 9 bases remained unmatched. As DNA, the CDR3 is TGTGCCAGCAGCCGAGGGACTAGCGGGAGTAGGCAAGATACGCAGTATTTT. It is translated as CASSRGTSGSRQDTQYF.

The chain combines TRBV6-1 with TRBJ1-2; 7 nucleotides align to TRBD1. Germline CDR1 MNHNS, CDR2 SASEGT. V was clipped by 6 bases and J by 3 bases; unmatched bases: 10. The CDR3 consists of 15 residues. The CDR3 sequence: CASRNEGAADYGYTF. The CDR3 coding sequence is TGTGCCAGCAGAAACGAGGGGGCCGCCGACTATGGCTACACCTTC.

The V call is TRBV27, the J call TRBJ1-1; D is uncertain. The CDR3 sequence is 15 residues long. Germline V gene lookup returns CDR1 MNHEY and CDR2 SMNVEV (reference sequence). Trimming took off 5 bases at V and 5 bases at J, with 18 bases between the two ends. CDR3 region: CASSPTAGANTEAFF. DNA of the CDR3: TGTGCCAGCAGTCCCACGGCGGGCGCAAATACTGAAGCTTTCTTT.

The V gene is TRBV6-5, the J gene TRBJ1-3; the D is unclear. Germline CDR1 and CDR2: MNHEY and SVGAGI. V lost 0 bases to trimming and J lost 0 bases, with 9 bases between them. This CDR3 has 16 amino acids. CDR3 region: CASSYSEGSSGNTIYF. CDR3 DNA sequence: TGTGCCAGCAGTTACTCTGAGGGAAGCTCTGGAAACACCATATATTTT.

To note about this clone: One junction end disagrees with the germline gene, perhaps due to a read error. DNA for the CDR3: TGCGCCAGCAACCAAGATCTGAGGGTCTCCTACAATGAGCAGTTCTTC. Translating it yields CASNQDLRVSYNEQFF. The V gene is TRBV4-3, the J gene TRBJ2-1; tentatively, D is TRBD2 (5 bases). Germline V gene data show CDR1 as LGHNA and CDR2 as YSLEER. CDR3 length equals 16 residues.

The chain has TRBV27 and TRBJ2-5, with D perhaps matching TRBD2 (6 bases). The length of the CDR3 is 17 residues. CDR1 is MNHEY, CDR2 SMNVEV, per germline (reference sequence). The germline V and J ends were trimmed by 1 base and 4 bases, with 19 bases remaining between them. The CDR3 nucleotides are TGTGCCAGCAGTTTATACCCCCCGCGGGAAACAGGAGAGACCCAGTACTTC. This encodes CASSLYPPRETGETQYF.